This T cell receptor (beta chain) was recovered during a study of blood T cell repertoires in COVID-19. On this clone itself: The same CDR3 arises from other DNA sequences in this sample as well.

Measured with immunoSEQ multiplex PCR; TCRdb has only the in-frame clones, and not every one. The data show some 200,000 clones, 87% seen once. V was trimmed by 4 bases and J by 4 bases, leaving 8 bases between them. This CDR3 has 12 residues. CDR1 and CDR2 (germline): MNHEY, SVGEGT. The sequenced sample was peripheral blood. The receptor was derived from a young woman who had recovered from COVID-19. The chain is built from TRBV6-2 or TRBV6-3 and TRBJ2-7, with D hard to call. The CDR3 loop is CASSFSGYEQYF. The CDR3 nucleotides are TGTGCCAGCAGTTTTTCGGGTTACGAGCAGTACTTC.